The clone carrying this TCR beta chain rates as medium-sized. Its antigen remains unidentified. This record comes from a study of liver allograft versus peripheral blood T cells. On the study more broadly: Comparative analysis was performed on T cell receptor repertoires from transplanted livers and from recipients' peripheral blood. Findings and limits, study-wide: Reportedly, the T cell receptor repertoires inside liver allografts were not the same as those in peripheral blood.

TCRdb re-derived calls from the reads in MiXCR, one entry per CDR3 protein. The sample has about 8,300 distinct CDR3 sequences; about 15% are singletons. Germline loops: CDR1 LNHDA, CDR2 SQIVND (reference sequence). This CDR3 contains 14 residues. V gave up 3 bases and J gave up 2 bases, with 8 bases separating them. This receptor was taken from a human patient who had a liver transplant. Some T cells may originate from the graft donor. This chain links TRBV19 with TRBJ1-3; D not certain. In DNA form, the CDR3 reads TGTGCCAGTAGTATTACGTCGGCTGGAAACACCATATATTTT. This codes for CASSITSAGNTIYF.